This T cell receptor beta chain was observed in a study of T cell responses to AZD1222 COVID-19 vaccine. General study results and limits: The donors showed a predominance of white British ancestry and of females, with possible underestimation of clonal diversity. Targeting of unmutated variant regions was reportedly seen in nearly half of spike-specific TCRs. The study identified only five to seven AZD1222 recipients as seropositive at baseline.

The CDR3 length is 14 residues. V dropped 6 bases and J dropped 0 bases, with 12 bases sitting between them. Germline assignment: CDR1 SGHNT and CDR2 YYREEE (reference sequence). Assay used: immunoSEQ multiplex PCR; TCRdb lists only in-frame clones, some missing. This sample's table has 150,000 or so clones. Comment on this clone: The antigen remains unidentified.

The J gene is TRBJ1-1, the V gene TRBV5-4; the D gene is possibly TRBD1 (6 bases). The origin of this receptor is an adult in good health. The specimen sequenced was peripheral blood. CDR3 DNA: TGTGCCAGCAACAAACAGGGTGTGAACACTGAAGCTTTCTTT. Translated, it gives CASNKQGVNTEAFF.